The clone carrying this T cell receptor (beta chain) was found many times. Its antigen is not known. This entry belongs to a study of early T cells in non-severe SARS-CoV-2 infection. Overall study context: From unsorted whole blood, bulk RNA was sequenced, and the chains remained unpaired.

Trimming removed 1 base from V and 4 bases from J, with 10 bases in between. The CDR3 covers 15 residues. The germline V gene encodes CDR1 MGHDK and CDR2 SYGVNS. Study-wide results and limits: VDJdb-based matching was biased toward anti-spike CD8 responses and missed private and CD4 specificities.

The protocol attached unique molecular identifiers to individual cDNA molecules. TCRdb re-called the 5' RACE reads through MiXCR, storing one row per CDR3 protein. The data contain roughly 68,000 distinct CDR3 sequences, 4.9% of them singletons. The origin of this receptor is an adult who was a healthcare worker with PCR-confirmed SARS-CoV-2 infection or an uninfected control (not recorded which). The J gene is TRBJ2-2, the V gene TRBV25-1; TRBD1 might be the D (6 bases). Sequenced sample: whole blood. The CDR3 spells CASSEFQGPTGELFF. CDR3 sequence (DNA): TGTGCCAGCAGTGAATTCCAGGGGCCCACCGGGGAGCTGTTTTTT.